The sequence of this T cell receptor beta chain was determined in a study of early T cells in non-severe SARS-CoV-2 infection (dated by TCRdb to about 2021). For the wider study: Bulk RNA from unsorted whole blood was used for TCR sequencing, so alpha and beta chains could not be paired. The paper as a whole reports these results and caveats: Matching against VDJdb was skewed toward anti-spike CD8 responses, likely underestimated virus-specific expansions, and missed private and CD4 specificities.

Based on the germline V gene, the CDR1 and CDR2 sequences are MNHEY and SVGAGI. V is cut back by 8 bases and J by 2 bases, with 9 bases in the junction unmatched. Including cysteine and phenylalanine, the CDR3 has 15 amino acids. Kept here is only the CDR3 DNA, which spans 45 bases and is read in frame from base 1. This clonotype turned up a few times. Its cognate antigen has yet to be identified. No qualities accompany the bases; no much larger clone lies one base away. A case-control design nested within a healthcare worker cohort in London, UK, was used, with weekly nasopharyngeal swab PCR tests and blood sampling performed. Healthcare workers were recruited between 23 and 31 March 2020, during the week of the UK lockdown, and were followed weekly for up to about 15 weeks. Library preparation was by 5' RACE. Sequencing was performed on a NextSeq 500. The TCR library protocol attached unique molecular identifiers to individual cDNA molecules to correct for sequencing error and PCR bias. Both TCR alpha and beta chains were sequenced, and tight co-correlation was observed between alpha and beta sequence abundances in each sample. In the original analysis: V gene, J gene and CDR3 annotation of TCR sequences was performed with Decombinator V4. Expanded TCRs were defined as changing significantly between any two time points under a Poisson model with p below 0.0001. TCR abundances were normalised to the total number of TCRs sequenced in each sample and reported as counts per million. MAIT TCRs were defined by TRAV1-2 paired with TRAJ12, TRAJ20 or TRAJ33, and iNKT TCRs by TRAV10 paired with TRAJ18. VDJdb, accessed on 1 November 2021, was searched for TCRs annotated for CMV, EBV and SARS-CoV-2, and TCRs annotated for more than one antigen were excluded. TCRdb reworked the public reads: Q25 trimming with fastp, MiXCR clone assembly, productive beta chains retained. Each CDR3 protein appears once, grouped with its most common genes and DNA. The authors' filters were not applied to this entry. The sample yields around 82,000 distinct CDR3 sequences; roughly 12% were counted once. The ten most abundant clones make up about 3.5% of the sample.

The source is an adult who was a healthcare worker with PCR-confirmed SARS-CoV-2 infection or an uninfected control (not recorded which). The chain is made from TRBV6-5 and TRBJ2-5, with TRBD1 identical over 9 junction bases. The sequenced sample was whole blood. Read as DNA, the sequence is TGTGCCAGCCGACCCTTGACAGGGGGACAAGAGACCCAGTACTTC. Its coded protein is CASRPLTGGQETQYF.